The sequence of this TCR beta chain was determined in a study of blood T cells in healthy people across ages. Combining a sample-barcoded 5' primer with a J-beta primer mix, a second PCR ran for about 7 to 11 cycles. TCRdb ran MiXCR on the 5' RACE reads and lists one entry per CDR3 protein. The sample records about 1,000,000 distinct CDR3 sequences, around 45% being singletons. The CDR3 totals 14 residues. V was trimmed by 4 bases and J by 3 bases, leaving 11 bases between them. Germline CDR1 is MDHEN and CDR2 is SYDVKM. The specimen was blood. The clonotype originates from a woman in her sixties or seventies in good health. This chain uses TRBV28 with TRBJ2-3, with a tentative D call TRBD1 (6 bases). As DNA, the CDR3 is TGTGCCAGCAGTTATAACGGGACAACAGATACGCAGTATTTT. It codes for CASSYNGTTDTQYF.